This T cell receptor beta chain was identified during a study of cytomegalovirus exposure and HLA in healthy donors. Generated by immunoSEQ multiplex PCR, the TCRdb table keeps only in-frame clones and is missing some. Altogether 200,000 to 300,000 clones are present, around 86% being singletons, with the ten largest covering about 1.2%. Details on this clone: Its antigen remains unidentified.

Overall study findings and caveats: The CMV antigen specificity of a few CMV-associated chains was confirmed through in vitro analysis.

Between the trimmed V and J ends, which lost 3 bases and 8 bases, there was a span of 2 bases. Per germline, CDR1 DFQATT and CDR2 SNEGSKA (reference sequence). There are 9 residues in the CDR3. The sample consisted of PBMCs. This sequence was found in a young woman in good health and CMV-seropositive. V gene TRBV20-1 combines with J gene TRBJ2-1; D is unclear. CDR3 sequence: CSASDEQFF. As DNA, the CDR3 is TGCAGTGCTAGCGATGAGCAGTTCTTC.